The 22 T cell receptor beta chains reported below all come from one sample, sequenced in a study of CXCR3-negative and CXCR3-positive naive CD8 T cells. Overall study results and limits: CXCR3-positive naive cells had more hydrophobic TRB CDR3s than CXCR3-negative naive cells.

These receptors' antigens are unknown. The authors made the TRB cDNA libraries by 5' RACE using UMI labels. TCRdb reprocessed the 5' RACE reads and stores each CDR3 protein as one record, lacking DNA. The repertoire table contains around 120,000 distinct CDR3 sequences. The sequenced sample consisted of naive CXCR3+ CD8+ T cells from blood. Subset here: CD45RO-CCR7+CD27+CD95- naive CD8+ T cells expressing CXCR3 (TNR3+). Every receptor here comes from a human donor in good health. Some clones in this sample may be carry-over from other donors' samples.

The V call is TRBV3-1, the J call TRBJ2-1. Per germline, CDR1 LGHDT and CDR2 YNNKEL (reference sequence). This CDR3 has 15 amino acids. CDR3 sequence: CASSQVAAIYNEQFF.

The chain has TRBV28 and TRBJ2-3; without DNA, the TCRdb call of TRBD2 cannot be checked. The CDR3 spans 14 residues. The germline V gene has CDR1 MDHEN and CDR2 SYDVKM. The CDR3 protein is CASSLIPPPDTQYF.

The rearrangement uses TRBV6-5 and TRBJ1-1; the D call from TCRdb, TRBD1, cannot be confirmed without DNA. The CDR3 is 22 residues long. Germline CDR1 MNHEY, CDR2 SVGAGI. The CDR3 protein is CASSYSGGGPRFADPLNTEAFF.

The rearrangement uses TRBV29-1 and TRBJ1-2; TCRdb's D gene call, TRBD1, goes unchecked for lack of DNA. Per germline, CDR1 SQVTM and CDR2 ANQGSEA. There are 12 residues in the CDR3. The CDR3 sequence is CSVDAQGYGYTF. Looking up the rest from reference TRBV29-1 and TRBJ1-2 gives the full variable domain: SAVISQKPSRDICQRGTSLTIQCQVDSQVTMMFWYRQQPGQSLTLIATANQGSEATYESGFVIDKFPISRPNLTFSTLTVSNMSPEDSSIYLCSVDAQGYGYTFGSGTRLTVV.

J is TRBJ1-1 and V is TRBV2; with no DNA, the TCRdb D assignment of TRBD1 cannot be verified. Germline lookup yields CDR1 SNHLY and CDR2 FYNNEI. CDR3 length equals 14 residues. CDR3 amino acids: CASSRGQGVTEAFF.

The V gene is TRBV28, the J gene TRBJ1-5; there is no DNA to check the TCRdb D call of TRBD1. The CDR3 runs to 14 residues. Germline CDR1 reads MDHEN; CDR2 reads SYDVKM. CDR3 protein: CASSYRTGDQPQHF.

The rearrangement links TRBV29-1 to TRBJ2-7; TCRdb lists TRBD1, though no DNA is available to test this call. CDR1 is SQVTM and CDR2 is ANQGSEA in the germline V gene. The CDR3 runs to 14 residues. The CDR3 here is CSVNLGQGINEQYF.

The chain combines TRBV12-3 or TRBV12-4 with TRBJ2-1. CDR3 length equals 12 residues. The CDR3 protein is CASSFDLVRQFF.

This sequence joins TRBV28 and TRBJ2-7; TCRdb's D gene call, TRBD2, goes unchecked for lack of DNA. This CDR3 spans 14 amino acids. Germline assignment: CDR1 MDHEN and CDR2 SYDVKM. CDR3 sequence: CASSFLAGGDEQYF.

The CDR3 region is CASSLGFSRTAINGYTF. The chain combines TRBV11-3 with TRBJ1-2; the TRBD1 assignment by TCRdb is unverifiable without DNA. The CDR3 contains 17 residues. Germline CDR1 SGHNT, CDR2 YENEEA.

The rearrangement joins TRBV12-5 to TRBJ2-7; the TCRdb D gene call, TRBD2, has no DNA to confirm it. The CDR3 length is 20 residues. Germline V lookup: CDR1 LGHNT, CDR2 FRNRAP. CDR3 sequence: CASGLPRKREPRSISYEQYF.

The chain carries TRBV2 and TRBJ2-2; TCRdb indicates TRBD1, and absent DNA this call remains unverified. The CDR3 runs to 14 residues. Germline CDR1 SNHLY, CDR2 FYNNEI. Here the CDR3 reads CATRDIREGGELFF. Together with reference TRBV2 and TRBJ2-2, the CDR3 gives the full variable domain: EPEVTQTPSHQVTQMGQEVILRCVPISNHLYFYWYRQILGQKVEFLVSFYNNEISEKSEIFDDQFSVERPDGSNFTLKIRSTKLEDSAMYFCATRDIREGGELFFGEGSRLTVL.

The rearrangement links TRBV27 to TRBJ2-7; absent DNA, TCRdb's TRBD1 call cannot be checked. Germline loops: CDR1 MNHEY, CDR2 SMNVEV (reference sequence). This CDR3 spans 15 amino acids. CDR3 sequence: CASAPLGQGAGEQYF.

The chain carries TRBV6-5 and TRBJ1-1. Per the germline V gene, CDR1 is MNHEY and CDR2 is SVGAGI. The CDR3 has 16 residues. CDR3 in amino acids: CASSYGSGLMNTEAFF.

This rearrangement joins TRBV27 to TRBJ1-1. The CDR3 is 14 amino acids. Germline V gene data show CDR1 as MNHEY and CDR2 as SMNVEV (reference sequence). CDR3 region: CASSLSSLNTEAFF.

The genes are TRBV7-9 and TRBJ2-5. The CDR3 runs 13 residues. Germline V gene data show CDR1 as SEHNR and CDR2 as FQNEAQ (reference sequence). CDR3 sequence: CASSFSIQETQYF.

V usage is TRBV12-3 or TRBV12-4 and J usage is TRBJ1-4. The CDR3 consists of 14 residues. CDR3 sequence: CASSLRPINEKLFF.

The chain is built from TRBV7-9 and TRBJ2-5; TCRdb lists TRBD1, though no DNA is available to test this call. Germline CDR1 SEHNR, CDR2 FQNEAQ (reference sequence). The CDR3 length is 14 residues. This CDR3 is CASRPGGLQETQYF.

This rearrangement joins TRBV7-8 to TRBJ1-1. CDR3 length: 12 amino acids. CDR1 SGHVS and CDR2 FQNEAQ come from the germline V gene. The chain's CDR3 is CASSFWDTEAFF.

The chain links TRBV6-2 or TRBV6-3 to TRBJ2-7; TCRdb's assignment of TRBD2 cannot be checked, as there is no DNA. This CDR3 has 14 amino acids. Germline CDR1 is MNHEY and CDR2 is SVGEGT. The CDR3: CASSPGLAYHEQYF.

The V call is TRBV12-3 or TRBV12-4, the J call TRBJ1-1. This CDR3 has 13 amino acids. CDR3 amino acids: CASTTTDDTEAFF.

V and J are TRBV29-1 and TRBJ2-5. This CDR3 comprises 13 residues. CDR1 is SQVTM, CDR2 ANQGSEA, per germline. CDR3 sequence reads: CSVDRSLQETKYF. The full variable domain, its missing parts supplied by reference TRBV29-1 and TRBJ2-5, is SAVISQKPSRDICQRGTSLTIQCQVDSQVTMMFWYRQQPGQSLTLIATANQGSEATYESGFVIDKFPISRPNLTFSTLTVSNMSPEDSSIYLCSVDRSLQETKYFGPGTRLLVL.